A single sample gave rise to the 10 T cell receptor beta chains below, sequenced in a study of blood T cell repertoires in COVID-19. The method was immunoSEQ multiplex PCR; TCRdb's version includes in-frame clones alone and lacks a portion of them. Here the sample spans 130,000 to 150,000 clones, 82% being singletons. The sample taken for sequencing was peripheral blood. These receptors were collected from a human donor with acute or convalescent COVID-19. The donor label of this sample is uncertain.

The chain recombines TRBV9 with TRBJ2-1, with D hard to call. CDR3 size: 15 residues. The V gene lost 6 bases and the J gene lost 4 bases, with 17 bases spanning the gap. Germline CDR1 is SGDLS and CDR2 is YYNGEE. CDR3 region: CASTTDLAEYNEQFF. DNA for the CDR3: TGTGCCAGCACCACCGATCTGGCGGAATACAATGAGCAGTTCTTC.

This chain joins TRBV28 and TRBJ2-7; a possible D gene is TRBD1 (5 bases). V was shortened by 5 bases and J by 1 base, with 15 bases between the two germline ends. The CDR3 has 15 amino acids. CDR1 is MDHEN, CDR2 SYDVKM, per germline. CDR3 nucleotides: TGTGCCAGCAGTACCATCCAGGGCACATCCTACGAGCAGTACTTC. Translating it yields CASSTIQGTSYEQYF.

The CDR3 DNA reads TGTGCCAGCAGCCTAGGACAGGGAGGAAACACCATATATTTT. The encoded protein is CASSLGQGGNTIYF. The gene calls are TRBV6-5 and TRBJ1-3, with 8 nucleotides matching TRBD1. The germline CDR1 and CDR2 sequences are MNHEY and SVGAGI. The CDR3 extends over 14 amino acids. Trimming took 6 bases from V and 4 from J; bases not matched to a gene: 5.

The chain combines TRBV13 with TRBJ1-4, with D maybe TRBD1 (5 bases). The germline V gene encodes CDR1 PRHDT and CDR2 FYEKMQ (reference sequence). The CDR3 length is 15 residues. Trimming took off 5 bases at V and 6 bases at J, with 16 bases between the two ends. The CDR3 reads CASSAAGQGYEKLFF. The CDR3, as DNA: TGTGCCAGCAGCGCAGCGGGGCAGGGATATGAAAAACTGTTTTTT.

J is TRBJ1-5 and V is TRBV4-2, with unresolved D. In germline, CDR1 is LGHNA, CDR2 YNFKEQ. The V and J ends lost 0 bases and 6 bases respectively, with 6 bases between them. The CDR3 runs 13 residues. The CDR3 DNA is TGTGCCAGCAGCCAAGATCTAGGTCAGCCCCAGCATTTT. Protein: CASSQDLGQPQHF.

V gene TRBV5-8 combines with J gene TRBJ1-1; D is unresolved. Germline-derived CDR1 and CDR2 are SGHTS and YDEGEE. V dropped 6 bases and J dropped 4 bases, with 10 bases sitting between them. CDR3 length: 12 residues. CDR3 sequence reads: CASNPLRTEAFF. The CDR3 coding sequence is TGTGCCAGCAACCCACTCCGCACTGAAGCTTTCTTT. Using reference TRBV5-8 and TRBJ1-1 for the parts outside the CDR3, the full variable domain is EAGVTQSPTHLIKTRGQQATLRCSPISGHTSVYWYQQALGLGLQFLLWYDEGEERNRGNFPPRFSGRQFPNYSSELNVNALELEDSALYLCASNPLRTEAFFGQGTRLTVV.

This clone has just a few counts. The chain links TRBV27 to TRBJ1-4; TRBD1 might be the D (6 bases). This CDR3 contains 15 residues. The germline CDR1 and CDR2 sequences are MNHEY and SMNVEV (reference sequence). Trimming took off 5 bases at V and 6 bases at J, with 16 bases between the two ends. In DNA, the CDR3 is TGTGCCAGCAGTGCCTTATCGACAGGAGATGAAAAACTGTTTTTT. It codes for CASSALSTGDEKLFF.

This clone was seen a single time. The V gene is TRBV5-1, the J gene TRBJ2-5; the match to TRBD2 covers 8 bases. This CDR3 comprises 13 residues. CDR1 and CDR2 (germline): SGHRS, YFSETQ. Unmatched junction bases numbered 5, after V lost 8 bases and J lost 2 bases. The CDR3 DNA is TGCGCCAGTGCAACTAGCGGTCAAGAGACCCAGTACTTC. Translated, it gives CASATSGQETQYF.

The V call is TRBV19, the J call TRBJ2-5; 12 nucleotides line up with TRBD1. The germline V gene encodes CDR1 LNHDA and CDR2 SQIVND (reference sequence). The CDR3 is made up of 15 amino acids. The V and J ends lost 5 bases and 4 bases, in that order; junction bases with no gene match: 5. CDR3 sequence: CASSAGQGASETQYF. As DNA, the CDR3 is TGTGCCAGTAGTGCGGGACAGGGGGCCTCAGAGACCCAGTACTTC.

The chain employs TRBV14 and TRBJ1-3; D ambiguous. The ends were cut back, 3 bases at V and 3 bases at J, with 9 bases in the middle. Germline CDR1 reads SGHDN; CDR2 reads FVKESK. CDR3 size: 14 residues. DNA of the CDR3: TGTGCCAGCAGCCAGACTTCCGTTGGAAACACCATATATTTT. Translating it yields CASSQTSVGNTIYF.